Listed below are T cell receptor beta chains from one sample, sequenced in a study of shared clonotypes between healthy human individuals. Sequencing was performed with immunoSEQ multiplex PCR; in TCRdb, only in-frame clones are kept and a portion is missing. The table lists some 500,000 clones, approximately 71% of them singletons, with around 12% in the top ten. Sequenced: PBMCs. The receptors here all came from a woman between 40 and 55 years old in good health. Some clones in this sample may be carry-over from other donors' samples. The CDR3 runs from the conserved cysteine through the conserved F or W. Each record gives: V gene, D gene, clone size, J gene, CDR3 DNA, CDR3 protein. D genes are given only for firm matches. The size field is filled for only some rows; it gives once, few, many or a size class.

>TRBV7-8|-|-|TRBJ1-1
TGTGCCAGCAGCACCACCGGGACACCCACTGAAGCTTTCTTT
CASSTTGTPTEAFF
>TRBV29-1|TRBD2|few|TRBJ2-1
TGCAGCGTCCAAGGACTAGCGGGAGGAGGGGGATACAATGAGCAGTTCTTC
CSVQGLAGGGGYNEQFF
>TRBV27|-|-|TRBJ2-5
TGTGCCAGCCTTTTACAAGAGACCCAGTACTTC
CASLLQETQYF
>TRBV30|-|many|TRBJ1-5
TGTGCCTGGAGTTGGGGGAACCAGCCCCAGCATTTT
CAWSWGNQPQHF
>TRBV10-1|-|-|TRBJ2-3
TGCGCCAGCAGTGAGTCGTCGACGGCCAGCACAGATACGCAGTATTTT
CASSESSTASTDTQYF
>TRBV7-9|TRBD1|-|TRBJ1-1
TGTGCCAGCAGCCCATTGGGACAGAAGAACACTGAAGCTTTCTTT
CASSPLGQKNTEAFF
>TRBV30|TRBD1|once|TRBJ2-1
TGTGCCTACTCAGGGACAGGGGGCTACAATGAGCAGTTCTTC
CAYSGTGGYNEQFF
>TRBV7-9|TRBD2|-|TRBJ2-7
TGTGCCAGCAGCTTAACAGCGGGAGAGGAATACGAGCAGTACTTC
CASSLTAGEEYEQYF
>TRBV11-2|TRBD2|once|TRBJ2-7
TGTGCCAGCACCACCGAACGGGGGGCCTACGAGCAGTACTTC
CASTTERGAYEQYF
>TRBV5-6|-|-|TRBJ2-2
TGTGCCAGCAGCTTCGCCGGGGGCGTCAGTTGGGAGCTGTTTTTT
CASSFAGGVSWELFF
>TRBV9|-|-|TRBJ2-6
TGTGCCAGCAGCGTAACCCGATCCGATCGTGGGGCCAACGTCCTGACTTTC
CASSVTRSDRGANVLTF
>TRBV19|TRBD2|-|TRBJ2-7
TGTGCCAGTAATCCAAGCGGGAGGATAAGGGACGAGCAGTACTTC
CASNPSGRIRDEQYF
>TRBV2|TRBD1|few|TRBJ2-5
TGTGCCATACGGGACAGTGAGACCCAGTACTTC
CAIRDSETQYF
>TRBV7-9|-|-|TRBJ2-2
TGTGCCAGCAGCCCAGGGTCTTCCTCAAACACCGGGGAGCTGTTTTTT
CASSPGSSSNTGELFF
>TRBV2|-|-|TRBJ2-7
TGTGCCAGCAGTGAAGGCACACCCTACGAGCAGTACTTC
CASSEGTPYEQYF
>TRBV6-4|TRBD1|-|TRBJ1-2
TGTGCCAGCAGTGAGGGGTCGGGACAGGATGGGTATGGCTACACCTTC
CASSEGSGQDGYGYTF
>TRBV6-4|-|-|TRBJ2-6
TGTGCCAGCAGTTACGACTTCGGTGGGGCCAACGTCCTGACTTTC
CASSYDFGGANVLTF
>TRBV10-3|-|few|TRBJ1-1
TGTGCCATCAGTGAGTCCCCGGGACTTAGGAACACTGAAGCTTTCTTT
CAISESPGLRNTEAFF
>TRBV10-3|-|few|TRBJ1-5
TGTGCCATCAGCGGTAGCAATCAGCCCCAGCATTTT
CAISGSNQPQHF
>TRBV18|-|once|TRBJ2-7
TGTGCCAGCTCACCCCCCAATGATGCCCCCCCCTACGAGCAGTACTTC
CASSPPNDAPPYEQYF
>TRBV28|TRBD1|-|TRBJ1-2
TGTGCCAGCAGTTCCCCGGACAGGGGATTCGAAGCTAACTATGGCTACACCTTC
CASSSPDRGFEANYGYTF
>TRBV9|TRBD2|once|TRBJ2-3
TGTGCCAGCAGCCCTAGGACTAGCACTAGCACAGATACGCAGTATTTT
CASSPRTSTSTDTQYF
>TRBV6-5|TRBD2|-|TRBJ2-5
TGTGCCAGCAGCCTTAGCGGGAGGGCCGGGGAGACCCAGTACTTC
CASSLSGRAGETQYF
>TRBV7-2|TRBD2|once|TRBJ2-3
TGTGCCAGCAGCCGGCTGGCGGGAGTGGTAGATACGCAGTATTTT
CASSRLAGVVDTQYF
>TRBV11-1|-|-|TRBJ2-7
TGTGCCAGCAGCCCCGACAGGCTAACCTACGAGCAGTACTTC
CASSPDRLTYEQYF
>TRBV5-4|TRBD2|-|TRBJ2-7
TGTGCCAGCAGCTCTGGGGCTAGCGGGACCTACGAGCAGTACTTC
CASSSGASGTYEQYF
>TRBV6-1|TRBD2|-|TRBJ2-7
TGTGCCAGCCGGATGGGGGGGATAGGCGAGCAGTACTTC
CASRMGGIGEQYF
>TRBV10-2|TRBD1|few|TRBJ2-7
TGCGCCAGCACTCTAAGGGGACAGGTTTTTGGTTCTCCCGCCGAGCAGTACTTC
CASTLRGQVFGSPAEQYF
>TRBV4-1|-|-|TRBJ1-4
TGCGCCAGCAGCCAAGACCTGGGTCGAAATGAAAAACTGTTTTTT
CASSQDLGRNEKLFF
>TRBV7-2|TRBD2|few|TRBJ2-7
TGTGCCAGCAGCCCCCAAGGACTAGCTCTTGCCTACGAGCAGTACTTC
CASSPQGLALAYEQYF
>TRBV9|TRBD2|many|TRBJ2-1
TGTGCCAGCAGCGTAGTCCCCGGGACTAGCAACAATGAGCAGTTCTTC
CASSVVPGTSNNEQFF
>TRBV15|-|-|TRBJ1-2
TGTGCCACCAGCAGAGAAAAGCGGGCTTATGGCTACACCTTC
CATSREKRAYGYTF
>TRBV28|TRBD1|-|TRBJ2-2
TGTGCCAGCTCTACAGTGGACAGGGACGACGGGGAGCTGTTTTTT
CASSTVDRDDGELFF
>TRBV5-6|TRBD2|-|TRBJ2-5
TGTGCCAGCAGCAGCGAGACGGGACTAGCGGGAGGGCGTGAGACCCAGTACTTC
CASSSETGLAGGRETQYF
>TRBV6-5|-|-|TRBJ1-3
TGTGCCAGCAGTCCCCAGCTCCCTGAGAACACCATATATTTT
CASSPQLPENTIYF
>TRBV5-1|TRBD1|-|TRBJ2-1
TGCGCCAGCAGCTTCCCCGGGACAGGGGGCTATGAGCAGTTCTTC
CASSFPGTGGYEQFF
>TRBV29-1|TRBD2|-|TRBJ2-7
TGCAGCGTTGCGACGGGGACTAAAGGGCAGTACTTC
CSVATGTKGQYF
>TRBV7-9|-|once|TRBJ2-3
TGTGCCAGCATCCGAAGGGAGGACCCCACAGATACGCAGTATTTT
CASIRREDPTDTQYF
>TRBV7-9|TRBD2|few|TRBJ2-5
TGTGCCAGCAGCTTACTACTGACTAGCCGAGAGACCCAGTACTTC
CASSLLLTSRETQYF
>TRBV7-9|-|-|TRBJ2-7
TGTGCCAGCAGCTTAACCGGGAACTCCTACGAGCAGTACTTC
CASSLTGNSYEQYF
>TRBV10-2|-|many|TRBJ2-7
TGCGCCAGCACCGAGGGGTTGTACGAGCAGTACTTC
CASTEGLYEQYF
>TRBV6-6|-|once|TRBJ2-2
TGTGCCAGCCTGGCGGGGATGAACACCGGGGAGCTGTTTTTT
CASLAGMNTGELFF